This T cell receptor (beta chain) was retrieved from a study of blood T cell repertoires in COVID-19 (dated by TCRdb to 2018 to 2021). The study in broad terms: Collaborator samples came from the United States, Italy and Spain and covered acute and convalescent phases of COVID-19. The prospective study material was composed of cDNA or gDNA derived from T cells, B-cell-depleted T cells, or PBMCs. Deeply sampled blood TCRbeta repertoires from subjects exposed to, actively infected with, or recovered from COVID-19 were included in the dataset. The repertoires were released in a freely available public database meant as a resource for research on the immune response to SARS-CoV-2. The samples were drawn from two sources: the first 160 participants of the ongoing ImmuneRACE study, and 1,000 to 1,500 subjects contributed by 6 global collaborators. A de-identified subject ID, COVID-19 status, age in years and sex were almost always included in the sample metadata. Where HLA class I and class II types were available, the types were taken from metadata supplied by the sample provider, not from assay-based typing. The paper as a whole reports these results and caveats: The amount of clinical and demographic metadata varied by source and participant and was provided uncurated.

Note on this clone: The antigen it recognizes is unknown. The sample holds no much larger clone one base away, and base qualities are not on file.

The immunoSEQ Assay, a bias-controlled multiplex PCR, was used to amplify TCRbeta CDR3 regions from genomic DNA. The source study handled its data this way. Nucleated cell counts per sample were estimated from amplification of reference gene primers within the assay. To quantify the absolute abundance of each unique TCRbeta CDR3 rearrangement, sequence reads were collapsed and filtered. For each sample, productive Simpson clonality was calculated by taking the square root of Simpson's diversity index across productive rearrangements. Not all clones reach the TCRdb copy of this immuneACCESS table, which keeps in-frame sequences only. Checked studies attribute under half of the gap to unresolved V genes and leave the rest unexplained. V and J calls and clone size are as listed in that table; D and trimming were resolved from the DNA. Within this sample are roughly 16,000 clones, with approximately 86% of them counted one time only. About 2.5% of the sample is in the top ten clones.

The CDR3 measures 14 amino acids from cysteine to phenylalanine. Only CDR3 DNA remains: 42 bases, in frame from the first base. CDR1 SGHRS and CDR2 YFSETQ are derived from the germline V gene. The V end loses 4 bases and the J end loses 4 bases, and a stretch of 14 bases separates them. Whole blood was collected in K2EDTA tubes by collaborating institutions according to the institutions' own protocols. Collaborator samples were shipped for TCRbeta analysis as frozen whole blood, isolated PBMCs, or DNA extracted from either sample type. This clonotype was obtained from a human donor in a cohort sampled during active COVID-19. The sequencing sample was made of peripheral blood. The rearrangement combines TRBV5-1 with TRBJ1-1; TRBD1 might be the D gene, on 5 matching bases. In nucleotide form, the sequence is TGCGCCAGCAGCCCCCCGACAGACAGCACTGAAGCTTTCTTT. It codes for CASSPPTDSTEAFF.